This T cell receptor (beta chain) was profiled in a study of blood T cell repertoires in COVID-19. Data came from immunoSEQ multiplex PCR; TCRdb stores just in-frame clones and leaves some out. This table has roughly 260,000 clones, about 87% appearing once. This clone occurred once. From germline, CDR1 is SQVTM and CDR2 ANQGSEA. The CDR3 extends over 12 amino acids. Unmatched junction bases numbered 3, after V lost 7 bases and J lost 4 bases. The V call is TRBV29-1, the J call TRBJ1-2; TRBD1 matches 10 bases. The material sequenced was peripheral blood. The source of this sequence is a man aged 60 to 69 who had recovered from COVID-19. The CDR3 here is CSARTGGYGYTF. CDR3 coding DNA: TGCAGCGCCCGGACAGGGGGCTATGGCTACACCTTC.